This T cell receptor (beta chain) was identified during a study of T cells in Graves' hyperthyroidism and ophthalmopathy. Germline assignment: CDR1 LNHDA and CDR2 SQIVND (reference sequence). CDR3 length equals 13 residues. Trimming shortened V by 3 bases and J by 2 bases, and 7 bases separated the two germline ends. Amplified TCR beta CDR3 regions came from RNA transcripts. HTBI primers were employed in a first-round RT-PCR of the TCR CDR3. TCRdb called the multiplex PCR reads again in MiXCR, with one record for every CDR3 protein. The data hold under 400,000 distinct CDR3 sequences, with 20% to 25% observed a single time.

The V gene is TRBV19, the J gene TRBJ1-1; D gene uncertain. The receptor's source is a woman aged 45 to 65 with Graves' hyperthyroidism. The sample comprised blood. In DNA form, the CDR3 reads TGTGCCAGTAGTATGTCATCAAACACTGAAGCTTTCTTT. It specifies CASSMSSNTEAFF. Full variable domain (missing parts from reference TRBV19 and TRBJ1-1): DGGITQSPKYLFRKEGQNVTLSCEQNLNHDAMYWYRQDPGQGLRLIYYSQIVNDFQKGDIAEGYSVSREKKESFPLTVTSAQKNPTAFYLCASSMSSNTEAFFGQGTRLTVV.